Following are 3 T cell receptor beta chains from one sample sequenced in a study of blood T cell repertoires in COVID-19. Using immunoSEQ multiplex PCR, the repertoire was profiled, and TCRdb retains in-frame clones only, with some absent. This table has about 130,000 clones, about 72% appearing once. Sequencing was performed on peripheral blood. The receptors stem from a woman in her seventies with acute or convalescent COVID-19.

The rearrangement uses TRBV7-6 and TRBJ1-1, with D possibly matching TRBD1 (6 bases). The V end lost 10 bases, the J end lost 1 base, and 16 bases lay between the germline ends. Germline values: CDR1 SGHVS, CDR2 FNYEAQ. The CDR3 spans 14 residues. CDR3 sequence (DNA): TGTGCCATTACTCGAGGGGGATCGAACACTGAAGCTTTCTTT. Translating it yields CAITRGGSNTEAFF. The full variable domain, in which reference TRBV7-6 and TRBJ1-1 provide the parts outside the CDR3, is GAGVSQSPRYKVTKRGQDVALRCDPISGHVSLYWYRQALGQGPEFLTYFNYEAQQDKSGLPNDRFSAERPEGSISTLTIQRTEQRDSAMYRCAITRGGSNTEAFFGQGTRLTVV.

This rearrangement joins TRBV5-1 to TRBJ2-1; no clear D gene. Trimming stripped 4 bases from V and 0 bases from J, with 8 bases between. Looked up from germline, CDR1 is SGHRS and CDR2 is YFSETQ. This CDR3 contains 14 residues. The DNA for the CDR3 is TGCGCCAGCAGCCCTTACAGCTCCTACAATGAGCAGTTCTTC. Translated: CASSPYSSYNEQFF.

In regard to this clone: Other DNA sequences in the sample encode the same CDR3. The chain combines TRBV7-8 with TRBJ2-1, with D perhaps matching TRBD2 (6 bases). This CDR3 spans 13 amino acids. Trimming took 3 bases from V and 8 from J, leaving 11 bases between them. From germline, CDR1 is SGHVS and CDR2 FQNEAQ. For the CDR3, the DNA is TGTGCCAGCAGCTTTCTATCGGGGGATGAGCAGTTCTTC. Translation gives CASSFLSGDEQFF. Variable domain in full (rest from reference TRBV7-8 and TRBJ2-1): GAGVSQSPRYKVAKRGQDVALRCDPISGHVSLFWYQQALGQGPEFLTYFQNEAQLDKSGLPSDRFFAERPEGSVSTLKIQRTQQEDSAVYLCASSFLSGDEQFFGPGTRLTVL.